One sample yielded the 3 T cell receptor beta chains listed below, sequenced in a study of cytomegalovirus exposure and HLA in healthy donors. The primer mix had 60 Vbeta and 13 Jbeta primers. Some clones are missing from TCRdb's copy, which holds only in-frame ones; the method was immunoSEQ multiplex PCR. The table has tens of thousands of clones, about three quarters seen once. Source material: PBMCs. The receptors stem from a middle-aged man in good health and CMV-seronegative.

The chain couples TRBV14 to TRBJ2-3; 7 positions match TRBD2. Germline CDR1 and CDR2: SGHDN and FVKESK. This CDR3 is 16 amino acids long. The junction had 7 bases not matched to a gene; V was cut back by 0 bases and J by 4 bases. DNA of the CDR3: TGTGCCAGCAGCCAAGATTGGGGGAGGGCCTCAGATACGCAGTATTTT. Amino acids: CASSQDWGRASDTQYF.

The rearrangement joins TRBV7-2 to TRBJ2-7; 7 nucleotides agree with TRBD2. The CDR3 has 14 residues. Trimming cost V 6 bases and J 4 bases; bases outside gene matches: 9. The germline CDR1 and CDR2 sequences are SGHTA and FQGNSA. CDR3 loop: CASRSGGLNYEQYF. For the CDR3, the DNA is TGTGCCAGCAGATCGGGGGGACTCAATTACGAGCAGTACTTC. Combining the CDR3 with reference TRBV7-2 and TRBJ2-7 gives the whole variable domain GAGVSQSPSNKVTEKGKDVELRCDPISGHTALYWYRQSLGQGLEFLIYFQGNSAPDKSGLPSDRFSAERTGGSVSTLTIQRTQQEDSAVYLCASRSGGLNYEQYFGPGTRLTVT.

The chain is built from TRBV6-1 and TRBJ2-3; possible D gene TRBD1, 5 bases. CDR3 length equals 14 residues. CDR1 and CDR2 from the germline V gene are MNHNS and SASEGT. Trimming left V 2 bases short and J 2 bases short, with 8 bases between. The CDR3 DNA is TGTGCCAGCAGTGAACAGGGCAACACAGATACGCAGTATTTT. This encodes CASSEQGNTDTQYF.